The clone carrying this T cell receptor (beta chain) has only one observation. The germline V gene encodes CDR1 WSHSY and CDR2 SAAADI. V was clipped by 3 bases and J by 3 bases, with 6 bases between them. This CDR3 contains 12 residues. TCRdb's table, derived via immunoSEQ multiplex PCR, lists solely in-frame clones and lacks some. This table holds 150,000 to 200,000 clones, more than 90% found once. This entry is derived from a study of control samples from healthy donors and cancer patients. The TCR originated in a man between 25 and 39 years old in good health. This chain connects TRBV10-2 to TRBJ2-7; D remains ambiguous. The sample comprised blood. The chain's CDR3 is CASSEDGYEQYF. The CDR3, as DNA: TGCGCCAGCAGTGAAGACGGCTACGAGCAGTACTTC.